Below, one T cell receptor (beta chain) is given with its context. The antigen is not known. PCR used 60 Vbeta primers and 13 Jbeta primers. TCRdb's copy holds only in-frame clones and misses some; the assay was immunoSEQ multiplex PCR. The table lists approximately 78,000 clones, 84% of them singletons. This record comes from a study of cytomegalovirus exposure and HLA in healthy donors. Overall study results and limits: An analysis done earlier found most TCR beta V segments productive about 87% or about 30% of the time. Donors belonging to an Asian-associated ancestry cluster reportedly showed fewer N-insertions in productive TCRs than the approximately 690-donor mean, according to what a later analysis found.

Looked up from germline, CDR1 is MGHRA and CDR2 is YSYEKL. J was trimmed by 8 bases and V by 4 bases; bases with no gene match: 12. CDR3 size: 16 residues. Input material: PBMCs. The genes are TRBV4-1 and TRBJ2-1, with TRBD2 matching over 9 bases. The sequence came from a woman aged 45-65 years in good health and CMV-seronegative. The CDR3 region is CASSPGAGGSSYEQFF. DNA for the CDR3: TGCGCCAGCAGCCCTGGGGCGGGAGGGTCTTCCTATGAGCAGTTCTTC.